Detailed here is one T cell receptor beta chain. This record comes from a study of blood T cells in healthy people across ages. On the study more broadly: With template switching, about one barcoded beta molecule was captured per two T cells.

Through a sample-barcoded 5' primer and a J-beta primer mix, a second PCR was run for roughly 6 to 11 cycles. Each sample provided no less than 2.5 million CDR3-containing paired-end reads. One entry per CDR3 protein, called by TCRdb with MiXCR from the 5' RACE reads. The repertoire has over 700,000 distinct CDR3 sequences, about 25% of them found once; the top ten carry more than 8.5%. CDR3 length equals 17 residues. CDR1 and CDR2 (germline): SGHDN, FVKESK. Trimming removed 1 base at V and 9 bases at J, with 22 bases between. The data also belong to a second study, concerning T cells of mothers and their children.

The clonotype originates from a boy aged 5 to 17 in good health. The chain combines TRBV14 with TRBJ2-1; D might be TRBD1 or TRBD2, each matching 6 bases. Sequencing was carried out using blood. The CDR3 DNA reads as TGTGCCAGCAGCCAAGCTCGGGGGCTGCCTACATTGGGTGAGCAGTTCTTC. This gives the protein CASSQARGLPTLGEQFF.